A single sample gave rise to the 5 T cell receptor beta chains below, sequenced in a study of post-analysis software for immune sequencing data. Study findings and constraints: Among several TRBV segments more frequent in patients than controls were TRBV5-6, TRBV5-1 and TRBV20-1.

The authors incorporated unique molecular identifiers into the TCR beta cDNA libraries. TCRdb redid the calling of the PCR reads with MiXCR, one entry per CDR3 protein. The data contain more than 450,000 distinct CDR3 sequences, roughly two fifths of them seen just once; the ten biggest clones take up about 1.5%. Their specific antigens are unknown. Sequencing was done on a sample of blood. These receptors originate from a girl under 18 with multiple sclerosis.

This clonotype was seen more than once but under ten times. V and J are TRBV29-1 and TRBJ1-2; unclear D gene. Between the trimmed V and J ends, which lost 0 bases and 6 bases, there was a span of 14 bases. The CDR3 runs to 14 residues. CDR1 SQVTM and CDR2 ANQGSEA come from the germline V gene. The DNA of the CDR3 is TGCAGCGTTGAAGACGTAGGAACAGCCGATGGCTACACCTTC. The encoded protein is CSVEDVGTADGYTF.

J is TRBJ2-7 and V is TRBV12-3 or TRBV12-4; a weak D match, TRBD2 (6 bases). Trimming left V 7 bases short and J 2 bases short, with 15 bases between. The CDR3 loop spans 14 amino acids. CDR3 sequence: CASNLAGLPYEQYF. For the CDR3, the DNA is TGTGCCAGCAACCTGGCGGGGCTACCCTACGAGCAGTACTTC.

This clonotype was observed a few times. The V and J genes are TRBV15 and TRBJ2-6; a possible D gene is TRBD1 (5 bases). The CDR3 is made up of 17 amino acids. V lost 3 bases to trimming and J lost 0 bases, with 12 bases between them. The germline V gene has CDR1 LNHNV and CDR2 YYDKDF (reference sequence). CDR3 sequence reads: CATSSPGPISGANVLTF. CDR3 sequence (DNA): TGTGCCACCAGCAGCCCAGGGCCCATCTCTGGGGCCAACGTCCTGACTTTC.

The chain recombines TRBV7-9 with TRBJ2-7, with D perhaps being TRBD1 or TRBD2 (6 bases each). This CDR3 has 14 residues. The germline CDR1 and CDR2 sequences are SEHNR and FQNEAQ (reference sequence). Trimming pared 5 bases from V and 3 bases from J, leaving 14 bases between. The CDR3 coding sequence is TGTGCCAGCAGCACGCAGGGGACTGTCTACGAGCAGTACTTC. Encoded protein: CASSTQGTVYEQYF.

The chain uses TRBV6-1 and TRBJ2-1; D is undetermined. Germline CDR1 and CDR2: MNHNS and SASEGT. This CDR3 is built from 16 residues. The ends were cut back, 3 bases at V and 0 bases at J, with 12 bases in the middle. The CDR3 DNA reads TGTGCCAGCAGTGAGGGAATGGCTCGCTCCTACAATGAGCAGTTCTTC. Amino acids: CASSEGMARSYNEQFF.